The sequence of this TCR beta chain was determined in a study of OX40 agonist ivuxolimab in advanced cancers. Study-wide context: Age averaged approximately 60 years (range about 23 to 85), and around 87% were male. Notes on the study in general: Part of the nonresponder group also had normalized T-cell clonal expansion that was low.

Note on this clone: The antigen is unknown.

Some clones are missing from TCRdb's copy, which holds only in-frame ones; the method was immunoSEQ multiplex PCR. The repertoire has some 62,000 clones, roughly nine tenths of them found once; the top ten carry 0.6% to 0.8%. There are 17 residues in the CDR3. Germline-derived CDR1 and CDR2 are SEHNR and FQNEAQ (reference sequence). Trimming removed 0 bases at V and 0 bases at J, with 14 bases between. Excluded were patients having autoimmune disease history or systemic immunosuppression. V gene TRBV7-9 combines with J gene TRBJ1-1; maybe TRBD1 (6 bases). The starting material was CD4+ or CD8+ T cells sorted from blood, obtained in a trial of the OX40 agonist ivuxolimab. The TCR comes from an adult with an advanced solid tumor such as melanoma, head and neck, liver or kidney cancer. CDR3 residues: CASSLAWETGVNTEAFF. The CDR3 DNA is TGTGCCAGCAGCTTAGCTTGGGAGACAGGAGTGAACACTGAAGCTTTCTTT. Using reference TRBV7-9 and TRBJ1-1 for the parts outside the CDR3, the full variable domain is DTGVSQNPRHKITKRGQNVTFRCDPISEHNRLYWYRQTLGQGPEFLTYFQNEAQLEKSRLLSDRFSAERPKGSFSTLEIQRTEQGDSAMYLCASSLAWETGVNTEAFFGQGTRLTVV.